This TCR beta chain originates from a study of T cell repertoires in cytomegalovirus infection. In regard to this clonotype: The antigen remains unidentified.

Study-wide results and caveats: What dominated the ex vivo response were HLA-C-restricted CMV-specific TCR beta clonotypes.

TCRdb independently ran MiXCR on the reads; one entry per CDR3 protein. The repertoire holds tens of thousands of distinct CDR3 sequences, with more than 25% as singletons. The V end was cut by 10 bases, the J end by 5 bases, with 11 bases between. This CDR3 comprises 12 residues. Sequenced: PBMCs, sequenced either directly or after in vitro stimulation (not recorded which). The chain has TRBV12-3 or TRBV12-4 and TRBJ2-2; D unresolved. The sequence came from a human donor in good health (CMV status not recorded). Some clones in this sample may be carry-over from other donors' samples. As DNA, the CDR3 is TGTGCCAACAGCCTCTTAACCGGGGAGCTGTTTTTT. Its translation is CANSLLTGELFF.